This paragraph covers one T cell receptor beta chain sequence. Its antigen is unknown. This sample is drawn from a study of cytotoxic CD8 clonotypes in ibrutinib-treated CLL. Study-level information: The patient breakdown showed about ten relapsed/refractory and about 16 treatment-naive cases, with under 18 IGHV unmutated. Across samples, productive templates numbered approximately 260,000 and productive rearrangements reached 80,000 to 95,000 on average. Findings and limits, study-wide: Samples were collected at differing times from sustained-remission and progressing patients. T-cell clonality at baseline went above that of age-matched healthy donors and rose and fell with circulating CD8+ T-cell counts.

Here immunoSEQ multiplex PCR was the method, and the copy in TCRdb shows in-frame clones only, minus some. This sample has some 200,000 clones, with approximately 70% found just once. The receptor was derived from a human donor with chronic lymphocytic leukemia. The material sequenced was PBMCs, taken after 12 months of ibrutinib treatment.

For the CDR3, the DNA is TGTGCCAGCAGTTTGCAGGGGGCCTACGAGCAGTACTTC. Translated, it gives CASSLQGAYEQYF. V gene TRBV28 combines with J gene TRBJ2-7, with 7 bases matching TRBD1. Trimming cost V 3 bases and J 2 bases; bases outside gene matches: 1. Germline V CDR1 and CDR2: MDHEN, SYDVKM. CDR3 length equals 13 residues.